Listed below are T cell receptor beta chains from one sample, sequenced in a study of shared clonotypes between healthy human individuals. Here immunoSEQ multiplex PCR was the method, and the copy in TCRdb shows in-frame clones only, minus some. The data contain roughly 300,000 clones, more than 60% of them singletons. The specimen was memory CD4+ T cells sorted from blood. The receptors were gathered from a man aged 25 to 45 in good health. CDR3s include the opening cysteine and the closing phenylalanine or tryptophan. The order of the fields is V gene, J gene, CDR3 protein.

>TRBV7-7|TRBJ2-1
CASSLNRADNEQFF
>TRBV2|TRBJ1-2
CASSEILQGNDGYTF
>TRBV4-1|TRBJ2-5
CASSRWEGRGETQYF
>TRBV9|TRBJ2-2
CASSVRGLGNGELFF
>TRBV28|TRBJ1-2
CASHSAARGGYTF
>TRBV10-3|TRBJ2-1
CAISDPILAGDNEQFF
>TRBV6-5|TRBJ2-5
CASSYNAREQTQYF
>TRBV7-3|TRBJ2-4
CASSLGRGGSQNIQYF
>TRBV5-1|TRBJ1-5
CASSRGGQGQPQHF
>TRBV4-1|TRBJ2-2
CASSQRPNTGELFF
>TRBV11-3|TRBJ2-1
CASSLSRDNEQFF
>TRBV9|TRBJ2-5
CASSVNPTAGDGETQYF
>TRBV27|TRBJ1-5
CASSLFQGDSNQPQHF
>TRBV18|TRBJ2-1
CASSPPGRESYNEQFF
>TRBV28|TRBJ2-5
CASSRPQGLGQETQYF
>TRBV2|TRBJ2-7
CASSDKGLGTREQYF
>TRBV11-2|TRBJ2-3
CASSLAGISTDTQYF
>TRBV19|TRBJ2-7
CASTPRGHSYEQYF
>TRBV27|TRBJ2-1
CASRSVAGVNNEQFF
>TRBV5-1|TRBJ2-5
CASSGPGRDRQETQYF
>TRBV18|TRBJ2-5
CASSQAEETQYF
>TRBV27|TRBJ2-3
CASSLIRGYGSDTQYF
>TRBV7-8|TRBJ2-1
CASSFGVGSGSVTYNEQFF
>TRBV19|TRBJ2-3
CASSIGFSGVTSTDTQYF
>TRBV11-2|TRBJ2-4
CASSLGAMKNIQYF
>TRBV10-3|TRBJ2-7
CAISPRQGQGTYEQYF
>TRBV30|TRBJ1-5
CAWTPGARSNQPQHF
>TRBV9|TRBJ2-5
CASSVGASGRDNQETQYF
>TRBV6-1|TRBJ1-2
CASRTGVSNGYTF
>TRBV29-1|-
CSVRTGYEQYF
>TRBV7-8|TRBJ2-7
CASSFLGQGSYEQYF
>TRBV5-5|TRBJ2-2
CASTLVGRANTGELFF
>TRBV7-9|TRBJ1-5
CASSLEGAHQPQHF
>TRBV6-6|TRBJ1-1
CASSNPAGGTTEAFF
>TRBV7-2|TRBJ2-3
CASSRDRVDTQYF
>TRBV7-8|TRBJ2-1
CASSFRIETYNEQFF
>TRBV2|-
CASSDWVGYEQYF
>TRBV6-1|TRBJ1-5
CASSEVGGADQPQHF
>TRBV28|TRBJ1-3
CASSSFGLYSGNTIYF
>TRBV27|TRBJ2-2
CASRLAGSRELFF
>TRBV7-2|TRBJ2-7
CASSFREYEQYF
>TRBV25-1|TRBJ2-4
CASSGDRELSKNIQYF
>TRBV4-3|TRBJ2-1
CASSQVPGGGEQFF
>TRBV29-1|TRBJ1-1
CSVGGWNTEAFF
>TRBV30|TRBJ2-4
CACKEPSLVPKNIQYF